This TCR beta chain is from a study of CD8 T cell repertoires and HIV-1 epitope variants. Study-level background: Twenty-five autologous and known Gag and Nef epitope variant peptides each stimulated T cells separately. Separate from the cultures, 1M uncultured T cells served as baseline.

V was clipped by 6 bases and J by 0 bases; unmatched bases: 6. This CDR3 is built from 15 residues. The germline CDR1 and CDR2 sequences are SNHLY and FYNNEI. A word on this clone: As yet, its antigen is unknown.

Repertoires were generated with immunoSEQ multiplex PCR, while TCRdb's copy carries only in-frame clones and drops some. The sample has 2,400 or so clones, approximately 65% seen once; the top ten hold 48%. The sample comprised cultured CD8+ T cells derived from PBMCs. This chain joins TRBV2 and TRBJ2-3; 7 positions match TRBD1. The receptor was derived from a male donor with HIV. DNA for the CDR3: TGTGCCAGCAGAGGTGGACAGGTTAGCACAGATACGCAGTATTTT. It codes for CASRGGQVSTDTQYF.